Presented here are 31 T cell receptor beta chains from one specimen sequenced in a study of T cell responses to AZD1222 COVID-19 vaccine. Assay: immunoSEQ multiplex PCR; the TCRdb copy retains only in-frame clones and omits some. The sample features around 140,000 clones, with about 2.2% in its top ten. What was sequenced was peripheral blood. These receptors originate from an adult in good health.

This rearrangement joins TRBV11-3 to TRBJ2-3; possible D gene TRBD1, 6 bases. The V and J ends lost 5 bases and 6 bases respectively, with 18 bases between them. CDR1 is SGHNT and CDR2 is YENEEA in the germline V gene. CDR3 size: 15 residues. CDR3 in DNA: TGTGCCAGCAGCCCAGGGGCTGGGGATGCGGATACGCAGTATTTT. This codes for CASSPGAGDADTQYF.

The chain links TRBV13 to TRBJ1-3, with 9 bases that match TRBD1. The V gene end was trimmed by 5 bases and the J gene end by 2 bases; junction bases not matched to a gene: 13. The CDR3 is 18 amino acids. The V gene's germline CDR1 is PRHDT and CDR2 FYEKMQ (reference sequence). This CDR3 is CASSPTGGDQGTGNTIYF. CDR3 nucleotide sequence: TGTGCCAGCAGCCCGACAGGGGGGGACCAAGGTACTGGAAACACCATATATTTT.

The chain joins TRBV6-2 or TRBV6-3 to TRBJ1-5, with D maybe TRBD1 (6 bases). V was shortened by 5 bases and J by 6 bases, with 11 bases between the two germline ends. CDR3 length: 13 amino acids. Germline CDR1 is MNHEY and CDR2 is SVGEGT. The DNA for the CDR3 is TGTGCCAGCAGTGCCGGGACACTTCAGCCCCAGCATTTT. Amino acids: CASSAGTLQPQHF.

The chain links TRBV21-1 to TRBJ2-7; TRBD1 was called by the table and not checked on the DNA. TRBV21-1 has pseudogene status. CDR3 length: 17 amino acids. CDR3 loop: CASSKHWTENYSYEQYF. CDR3 bases: TGTGCCAGCAGCAAACACTGGACAGAAAATTACAGTTACGAGCAGTACTTC.

The rearrangement uses TRBV11-3 and TRBJ2-3; tentative D call: TRBD2 (5 bases). The germline V and J ends were trimmed by 7 bases and 2 bases, with 7 bases remaining between them. Germline assignment: CDR1 SGHNT and CDR2 YENEEA. CDR3 length equals 12 residues. The CDR3 is CASKADTDTQYF. DNA of the CDR3: TGTGCCAGCAAAGCGGACACAGATACGCAGTATTTT.

The V call is TRBV25-1, the J call TRBJ1-5; D not certain. Looked up from germline, CDR1 is MGHDK and CDR2 is SYGVNS. Trimming stripped 2 bases from V and 1 base from J, with 9 bases between. The CDR3 covers 15 residues. The DNA for the CDR3 is TGTGCCAGCAGTGAAGCCGGGGTCAGCAATCAGCCCCAGCATTTT. It is translated as CASSEAGVSNQPQHF.

The genes are TRBV30 and TRBJ1-4, with D perhaps matching TRBD1 (5 bases). V lost 4 bases, J lost 8 bases, and 14 bases lay in between. The CDR3 spans 13 residues. The germline CDR1 and CDR2 sequences are GTSNPN and SVGIG (reference sequence). In nucleotides, the CDR3 is TGTGCCTGGACTTTCCCAGGGCTGGAAAAACTGTTTTTT. Translating it yields CAWTFPGLEKLFF.

This chain links TRBV10-1 with TRBJ1-5; perhaps TRBD1 as D (6 bases). V shed 9 bases and J shed 3 bases, with 12 bases lying between them. CDR3 size: 13 residues. Germline lookup yields CDR1 WNHNN and CDR2 SYGVQD (reference sequence). CDR3 coding DNA: TGCGCCAGATCAGGGGCCATCAATCAGCCCCAGCATTTT. It specifies CARSGAINQPQHF.

J is TRBJ2-2 and V is TRBV4-1; D is perhaps TRBD1 or TRBD2 (5 bases each). The germline V and J ends were trimmed by 2 bases and 8 bases, with 18 bases remaining between them. This CDR3 is built from 16 residues. The germline V gene has CDR1 MGHRA and CDR2 YSYEKL. The CDR3 protein is CASSQKEDLGVGELFF. The CDR3 DNA reads as TGCGCCAGCAGCCAAAAAGAGGACTTAGGGGTGGGGGAGCTGTTTTTT.

V gene TRBV7-2 combines with J gene TRBJ2-7; possible D gene TRBD2, 5 bases. Germline assignment: CDR1 SGHTA and CDR2 FQGNSA. V dropped 3 bases and J dropped 5 bases, with 14 bases sitting between them. The CDR3 totals 14 residues. CDR3 in DNA: TGTGCCAGCAGCTTGTTACTAGGTGTTGACGAGCAGTACTTC. This gives the protein CASSLLLGVDEQYF. The full variable domain, in which reference TRBV7-2 and TRBJ2-7 provide the parts outside the CDR3, is GAGVSQSPSNKVTEKGKDVELRCDPISGHTALYWYRQSLGQGLEFLIYFQGNSAPDKSGLPSDRFSAERTGGSVSTLTIQRTQQEDSAVYLCASSLLLGVDEQYFGPGTRLTVT.

The V and J genes are TRBV5-6 and TRBJ1-6; D possibly corresponds to TRBD1 (6 bases). The V gene lost 0 bases and the J gene lost 6 bases, with 13 bases spanning the gap. The CDR3 is 16 residues long. CDR1 and CDR2 from the germline V gene are SGHDT and YYEEEE. The CDR3 sequence is CASSLDTGNPNSPLHF. For the CDR3, the DNA is TGTGCCAGCAGCTTGGATACAGGGAACCCTAATTCACCCCTCCACTTT.

The V and J genes are TRBV25-1 and TRBJ1-4; unclear D gene. V was cut by 3 bases and J by 2 bases, with 13 bases left in between. The CDR3 sequence is 16 residues long. From germline, CDR1 is MGHDK and CDR2 SYGVNS. CDR3 DNA sequence: TGTGCCAGCAGTGATAAGGGAGGACGGACTAATGAAAAACTGTTTTTT. This sequence encodes CASSDKGGRTNEKLFF.

The chain is built from TRBV12-3 or TRBV12-4 and TRBJ1-2, with D hard to call. The CDR3 length is 13 residues. V lost 5 bases to trimming and J lost 2 bases, with 9 bases between them. CDR3 protein: CASSLQENYGYTF. CDR3 nucleotides: TGTGCCAGCAGTCTCCAGGAAAACTATGGCTACACCTTC.

CDR3 sequence: CASRKLGVGETQYF. In DNA, the CDR3 is TGTGCCAGCAGAAAGTTAGGGGTGGGGGAGACCCAGTACTTC. The V and J genes are TRBV6-1 and TRBJ2-5; D possibly corresponds to TRBD1 (5 bases). From germline, CDR1 is MNHNS and CDR2 SASEGT. V was shortened by 6 bases and J by 5 bases, with 16 bases between the two germline ends. The length of the CDR3 is 14 residues.

J is TRBJ1-1 and V is TRBV5-4, with D uncertain. Germline V gene data show CDR1 as SGHNT and CDR2 as YYREEE (reference sequence). Trimming cost V 5 bases and J 1 base, with 9 bases left between them. The CDR3 length is 13 residues. The CDR3 DNA sequence: TGTGCCAGCAGTCCCGGTGGGAACACTGAAGCTTTCTTT. Protein sequence: CASSPGGNTEAFF.

This sequence joins TRBV7-2 and TRBJ1-5, with D hard to call. V was trimmed by 1 base and J by 2 bases, leaving 12 bases between them. This CDR3 is built from 16 residues. Germline loops: CDR1 SGHTA, CDR2 FQGNSA. CDR3 residues: CASSLDPRRGNQPQHF. In DNA, the CDR3 is TGTGCCAGCAGCTTAGACCCGAGGAGGGGCAATCAGCCCCAGCATTTT. The full variable domain, with the rest looked up from reference TRBV7-2 and TRBJ1-5, is GAGVSQSPSNKVTEKGKDVELRCDPISGHTALYWYRQSLGQGLEFLIYFQGNSAPDKSGLPSDRFSAERTGGSVSTLTIQRTQQEDSAVYLCASSLDPRRGNQPQHFGDGTRLSIL.

This chain connects TRBV20-1 to TRBJ2-5; D is unresolved. Germline V gene lookup returns CDR1 DFQATT and CDR2 SNEGSKA (reference sequence). The CDR3 spans 11 residues. The CDR3 DNA sequence: TGCAGCCCCTACGCTGGGGAGACCCAGTACTTC. It is translated as CSPYAGETQYF.

This sequence joins TRBV15 and TRBJ2-7; TRBD1 matches 8 bases. The V gene end was trimmed by 4 bases and the J gene end by 4 bases; junction bases not matched to a gene: 3. The CDR3 is 13 residues long. Germline-derived CDR1 and CDR2 are LNHNV and YYDKDF (reference sequence). The CDR3 is CATSNGQGYEQYF. CDR3 in DNA: TGTGCCACCAGCAATGGACAGGGTTACGAGCAGTACTTC. Variable domain in full (rest from reference TRBV15 and TRBJ2-7): DAMVIQNPRYQVTQFGKPVTLSCSQTLNHNVMYWYQQKSSQAPKLLFHYYDKDFNNEADTPDNFQSRRPNTSFCFLDIRSPGLGDTAMYLCATSNGQGYEQYFGPGTRLTVT.

With regard to this clone: Other nucleotide sequences in the sample specify the same CDR3. This chain links TRBV3-1 (or the pseudogene TRBV3-2) with TRBJ1-1, with D unclear. Trimming removed 2 bases at V and 2 bases at J, with 0 bases between. The CDR3 consists of 11 residues. Germline V gene lookup returns CDR1 LGHDT and CDR2 YNNKEL (reference sequence). The CDR3 region is CASSQNTEAFF. In nucleotides, the CDR3 is TGTGCCAGCAGCCAAAACACTGAAGCTTTCTTT.

The chain combines TRBV18 with TRBJ2-2; 12 bases map to TRBD1. CDR1 and CDR2 from the germline V gene are KGHSH and LQKENI. V shed 5 bases and J 6 bases; nucleotides not matched to a gene: 7. The CDR3 consists of 16 residues. The CDR3 sequence: CASSSGTGGEAGELFF. The CDR3 bases are TGTGCCAGCTCATCCGGGACAGGGGGCGAGGCCGGGGAGCTGTTTTTT.

This chain links TRBV18 with TRBJ2-2; no clear D gene. This CDR3 is 13 amino acids long. Germline V CDR1 and CDR2: KGHSH, LQKENI. The V end was cut by 3 bases, the J end by 3 bases, with 5 bases between. The CDR3 here is CASSPPHTGELFF. CDR3 in DNA: TGTGCCAGCTCACCCCCTCACACCGGGGAGCTGTTTTTT.

This chain joins TRBV5-1 and TRBJ2-3; D is possibly TRBD1 (6 bases). Trimming took 3 bases from V and 3 from J, leaving 14 bases between them. The CDR3 is 15 residues long. CDR1 and CDR2 (germline): SGHRS, YFSETQ. The chain's CDR3 is CASSSTGHPTDTQYF. CDR3 nucleotides: TGCGCCAGCAGCTCCACGGGACACCCGACAGATACGCAGTATTTT. The full variable domain, with the rest looked up from reference TRBV5-1 and TRBJ2-3, is KAGVTQTPRYLIKTRGQQVTLSCSPISGHRSVSWYQQTPGQGLQFLFEYFSETQRNKGNFPGRFSGRQFSNSRSEMNVSTLELGDSALYLCASSSTGHPTDTQYFGPGTRLTVL.

The gene calls are TRBV11-2 and TRBJ2-5, with D unresolved. V gave up 3 bases and J gave up 2 bases, with 7 bases separating them. This CDR3 has 13 amino acids. Germline V gene data show CDR1 as SGHAT and CDR2 as FQNNGV. Here the CDR3 reads CASSFVRQETQYF. CDR3 nucleotide sequence: TGTGCCAGCAGCTTCGTAAGACAAGAGACCCAGTACTTC.

This chain links TRBV5-1 with TRBJ1-2, with TRBD1 identical over 10 bases. V lost 4 bases to trimming and J lost 7 bases; unmatched junction nucleotides: 13. Germline values: CDR1 SGHRS, CDR2 YFSETQ. This CDR3 is built from 16 residues. Here the CDR3 reads CASSDRDRGVFGGYTF. In nucleotides, the CDR3 is TGCGCCAGCAGCGACCGGGACAGGGGAGTGTTTGGTGGCTACACCTTC.

This rearrangement joins TRBV19 to TRBJ2-1; 7 bases agree with TRBD2. The CDR3 has 13 amino acids. V shed 3 bases and J 10 bases; nucleotides not matched to a gene: 6. CDR1 and CDR2 from the germline V gene are LNHDA and SQIVND (reference sequence). The CDR3 DNA is TGTGCCAGTAGTATTTTCGGGGGAGGGGAGCAGTTCTTC. This sequence encodes CASSIFGGGEQFF.

J is TRBJ1-2 and V is TRBV30; 10 bases align to TRBD1. Germline trimming cut 0 bases from V and 11 bases from J; bases unmatched to any gene: 12. There are 15 residues in the CDR3. Germline V gene sequence: CDR1 GTSNPN, CDR2 SVGIG (reference sequence). Written as DNA, the CDR3 is TGTGCCTGGAGTGTACTGGGACAGGGGTCAATTGGTTACACCTTC. Translated, it gives CAWSVLGQGSIGYTF.

This sequence joins TRBV19 and TRBJ1-1; 9 bases are a match to TRBD1. Germline V gene lookup returns CDR1 LNHDA and CDR2 SQIVND (reference sequence). V dropped 6 bases and J dropped 3; count of bases not matched to a gene: 8. The CDR3 is made up of 15 amino acids. DNA of the CDR3: TGTGCCAGTAGCCGAACAGGACAGGGGCACACTGAAGCTTTCTTT. It yields the protein CASSRTGQGHTEAFF.

The J gene is TRBJ2-3, the V gene TRBV9; D is uncertain. The CDR3 is 12 residues long. CDR1 SGDLS and CDR2 YYNGEE come from the germline V gene. V dropped 4 bases and J dropped 8 bases, with 11 bases sitting between them. CDR3 sequence reads: CASSPPLGTQYF. CDR3 in DNA: TGTGCCAGCAGCCCACCGCTAGGTACGCAGTATTTT.

The chain is built from TRBV18 and TRBJ2-7; possible D gene TRBD2, 7 bases. The CDR3 loop spans 16 amino acids. V lost 3 bases and J lost 7, with 22 bases in between. Germline V gene sequence: CDR1 KGHSH, CDR2 LQKENI. The CDR3 loop reads CASSPGTRGGRVEQYF. CDR3 DNA: TGTGCCAGCTCACCGGGAACGAGGGGGGGACGCGTGGAGCAGTACTTC.

V gene TRBV19 combines with J gene TRBJ1-1; D not certain. There are 15 residues in the CDR3. Germline values: CDR1 LNHDA, CDR2 SQIVND (reference sequence). V gave up 3 bases and J gave up 0 bases, with 11 bases separating them. This CDR3 is CASSIVRHLNTEAFF. The CDR3 bases are TGTGCCAGTAGTATCGTGCGGCATTTGAACACTGAAGCTTTCTTT.

The chain couples TRBV4-3 to TRBJ1-4; possibly TRBD1 for D (5 bases). Trimming left V 0 bases short and J 2 bases short, with 16 bases between. From germline, CDR1 is LGHNA and CDR2 YSLEER. The CDR3 sequence is 18 residues long. CDR3 sequence: CASSQDLAGKGTNEKLFF. The DNA of the CDR3 is TGCGCCAGCAGCCAAGATCTAGCAGGGAAGGGCACTAATGAAAAACTGTTTTTT.